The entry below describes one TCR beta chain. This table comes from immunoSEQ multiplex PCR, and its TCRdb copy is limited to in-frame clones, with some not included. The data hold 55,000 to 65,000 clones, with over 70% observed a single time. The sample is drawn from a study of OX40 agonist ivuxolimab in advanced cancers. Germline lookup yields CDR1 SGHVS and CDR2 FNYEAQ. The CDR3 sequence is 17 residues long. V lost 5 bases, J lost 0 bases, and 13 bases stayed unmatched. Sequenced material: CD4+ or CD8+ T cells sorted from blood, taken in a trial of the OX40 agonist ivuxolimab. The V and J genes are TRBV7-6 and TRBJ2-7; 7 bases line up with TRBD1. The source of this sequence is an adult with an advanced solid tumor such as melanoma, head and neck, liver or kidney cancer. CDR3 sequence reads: CASSLYPKGQSSYEQYF. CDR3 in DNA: TGTGCCAGCAGCCTATACCCCAAGGGACAGAGCTCCTACGAGCAGTACTTC.